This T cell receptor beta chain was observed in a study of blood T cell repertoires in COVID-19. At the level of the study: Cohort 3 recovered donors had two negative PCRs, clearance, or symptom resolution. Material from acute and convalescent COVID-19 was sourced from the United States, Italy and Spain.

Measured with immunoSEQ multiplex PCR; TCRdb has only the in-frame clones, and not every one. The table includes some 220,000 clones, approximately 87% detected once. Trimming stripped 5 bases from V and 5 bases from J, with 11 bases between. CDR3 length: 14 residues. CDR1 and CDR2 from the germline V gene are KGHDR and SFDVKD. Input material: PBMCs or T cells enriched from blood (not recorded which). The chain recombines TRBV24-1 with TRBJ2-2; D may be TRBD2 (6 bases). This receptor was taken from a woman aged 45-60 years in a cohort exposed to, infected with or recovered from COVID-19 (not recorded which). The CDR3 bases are TGTGCCACCAGTGGGAGGGGCGGAACCGGGGAGCTGTTTTTT. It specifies CATSGRGGTGELFF.